The rows below give T cell receptor beta chains drawn from one sample of a study of T cells after yellow fever vaccination. TCRdb passed the 5' RACE reads through MiXCR, listing each CDR3 protein once. The sample records approximately 610,000 distinct CDR3 sequences, roughly 17% being singletons. Source: PBMCs, taken 5 days after the first yellow fever vaccination. Every receptor here comes from a man aged 18 to 35 who received the YFV17D yellow fever vaccine. CDR3s include the opening cysteine and the closing phenylalanine or tryptophan. The D gene is left open where the match is weak. Clone size is not always given. Where it is, it says once, few, many or a class for expanded clones.

D gene: TRBD1
clone size: NA
J gene: TRBJ1-1
V gene: TRBV5-1
CDR3 protein: CASSLAGQGTVNTEAFF
CDR3 DNA: TGCGCCAGCAGCTTGGCGGGACAGGGCACTGTGAACACTGAAGCTTTCTTT

D gene: NA
clone size: few
J gene: TRBJ2-1
V gene: TRBV20-1
CDR3 protein: CSAPTEGRRDEQFF
CDR3 DNA: TGCAGTGCTCCCACCGAGGGGCGACGGGATGAGCAGTTCTTC

D gene: NA
clone size: NA
J gene: TRBJ1-5
V gene: TRBV28
CDR3 protein: CASSLSGLGPQHF
CDR3 DNA: TGTGCCAGCAGTTTATCTGGGCTAGGGCCCCAGCATTTT

D gene: NA
clone size: few
J gene: TRBJ1-1
V gene: TRBV15
CDR3 protein: CATSRVEGLHEAFF
CDR3 DNA: TGTGCCACCAGCAGAGTAGAGGGGTTACATGAAGCTTTCTTT

D gene: NA
clone size: few
J gene: TRBJ1-2
V gene: TRBV25-1
CDR3 protein: CAARRAGGYTF
CDR3 DNA: TGTGCCGCCCGGCGAGCGGGTGGCTACACCTTC

D gene: NA
clone size: few
J gene: TRBJ2-2
V gene: TRBV7-3
CDR3 protein: CASSPGPSRTGELFF
CDR3 DNA: TGTGCCAGCAGCCCGGGCCCCAGTCGCACCGGGGAGCTGTTTTTT

D gene: NA
clone size: few
J gene: TRBJ2-7
V gene: TRBV20-1
CDR3 protein: CSARWGPGVEQYF
CDR3 DNA: TGCAGTGCTAGATGGGGGCCGGGGGTCGAGCAGTACTTC

D gene: NA
clone size: NA
J gene: TRBJ1-1
V gene: TRBV12-3/TRBV12-4
CDR3 protein: CASSLGLKAFF
CDR3 DNA: TGTGCCAGCAGTTTAGGGCTAAAAGCTTTCTTT

D gene: NA
clone size: few
J gene: TRBJ2-7
V gene: TRBV4-2
CDR3 protein: CASSQPGTPAYEQYF
CDR3 DNA: TGTGCCAGCAGCCAACCCGGGACACCCGCCTACGAGCAGTACTTC

D gene: NA
clone size: few
J gene: TRBJ2-1
V gene: TRBV4-3
CDR3 protein: CASSQDLPLNNEQFF
CDR3 DNA: TGCGCCAGCAGCCAAGATCTGCCACTTAACAATGAGCAGTTCTTC

D gene: TRBD2
clone size: many
J gene: TRBJ2-3
V gene: TRBV20-1
CDR3 protein: CSASSGGASDTQYF
CDR3 DNA: TGCAGTGCTTCTAGCGGGGGGGCGTCGGATACGCAGTATTTT

D gene: TRBD2
clone size: NA
J gene: TRBJ2-1
V gene: TRBV11-2
CDR3 protein: CASSWGRGGDNEQFF
CDR3 DNA: TGTGCCAGCAGCTGGGGGAGGGGCGGGGACAATGAGCAGTTCTTC

D gene: NA
clone size: NA
J gene: TRBJ2-6
V gene: TRBV4-2
CDR3 protein: CASSQDGANSGANVLTF
CDR3 DNA: TGTGCCAGCAGCCAAGATGGGGCAAACTCTGGGGCCAACGTCCTGACTTTC

D gene: TRBD2
clone size: NA
J gene: TRBJ2-7
V gene: TRBV7-2
CDR3 protein: CASSLARGAGIGEHYF
CDR3 DNA: TGTGCCAGCAGCTTAGCGCGGGGGGCGGGGATCGGGGAGCATTACTTC